The sequence of this TCR beta chain was determined in a study of Graves' ophthalmopathy and Graves' hyperthyroidism. Hyperthyroidism is called stable when no ophthalmopathy develops within 18 months of follow-up. Amplification of the TCR beta CDR3 regions used RNA transcripts (as template). In the first round, RT-PCR was carried out with HTBI primers, and a multiplex PCR formed the second round. A single record per CDR3 protein comes from TCRdb applying MiXCR to the multiplex PCR reads. The sample lists 400,000 to 450,000 distinct CDR3 sequences, around 20% seen once, with more than 2.5% in the top ten. This clonotype was obtained from a woman in her late teens or twenties with stable Graves' hyperthyroidism. The material sequenced was peripheral blood.

The CDR3 here is CARTRDRLSYEQYF. CDR3 nucleotide sequence: TGTGCCAGGACACGGGACAGGCTCTCCTACGAGCAGTACTTC. The rearrangement uses TRBV2 and TRBJ2-7; 8 nucleotides agree with TRBD1. The CDR3 is made up of 14 amino acids. After removal of 9 bases from V and 0 bases from J, the junction contained 7 bases not matched to a gene. Germline V lookup: CDR1 SNHLY, CDR2 FYNNEI. Complete variable domain (other parts from reference TRBV2 and TRBJ2-7): EPEVTQTPSHQVTQMGQEVILRCVPISNHLYFYWYRQILGQKVEFLVSFYNNEISEKSEIFDDQFSVERPDGSNFTLKIRSTKLEDSAMYFCARTRDRLSYEQYFGPGTRLTVT.